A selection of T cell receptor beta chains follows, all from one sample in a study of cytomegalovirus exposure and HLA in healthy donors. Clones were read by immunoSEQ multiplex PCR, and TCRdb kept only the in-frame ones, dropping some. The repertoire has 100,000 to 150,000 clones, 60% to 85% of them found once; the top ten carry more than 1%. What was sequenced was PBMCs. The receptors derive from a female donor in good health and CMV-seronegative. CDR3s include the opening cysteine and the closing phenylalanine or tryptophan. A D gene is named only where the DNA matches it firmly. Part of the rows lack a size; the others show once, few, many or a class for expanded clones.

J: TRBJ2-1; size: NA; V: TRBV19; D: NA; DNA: TGTGCCTGCACGCCCCGACTGGATCACTACAATGAGCAGCTCTTC; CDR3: CACTPRLDHYNEQLF
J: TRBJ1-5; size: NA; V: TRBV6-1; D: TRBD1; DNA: TGTGCCAGCAGTGCCCAGGGGGAAGGTATTCTGCCCCAGCATTTT; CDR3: CASSAQGEGILPQHF
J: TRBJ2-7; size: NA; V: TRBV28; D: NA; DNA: TGTGCCAGCAGCCCAGGGGATTCCTACGAGCAGTACTTC; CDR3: CASSPGDSYEQYF
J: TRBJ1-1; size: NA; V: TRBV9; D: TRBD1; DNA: TGTGCCAGCCAGGGCGCCAGGGGGGCAACTGAAGCTTTCTTT; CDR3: CASQGARGATEAFF
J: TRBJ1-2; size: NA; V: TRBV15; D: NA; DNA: TGTGCCACCAGCGAACGGGGTAAAGGCCCCTATGGCTACACCTTC; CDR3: CATSERGKGPYGYTF
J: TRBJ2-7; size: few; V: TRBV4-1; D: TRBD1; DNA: TGCGCCAGCAGCATCGGACAGGGGCTCAACGAGCAGTACTTC; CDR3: CASSIGQGLNEQYF
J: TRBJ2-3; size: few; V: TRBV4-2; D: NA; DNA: TGTGCCAGCAGCCTCACTTACGATCAAGCAGATACGCAGTATTTT; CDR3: CASSLTYDQADTQYF
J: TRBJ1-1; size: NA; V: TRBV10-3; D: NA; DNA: TGTGCCATCAGTGGGTCAGCGAACACTGAAGCTTTCTTT; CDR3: CAISGSANTEAFF
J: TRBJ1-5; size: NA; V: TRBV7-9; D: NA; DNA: TGTGCCAGCAGCTTGGGGGGTCAGCCCCAGCATTTT; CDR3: CASSLGGQPQHF
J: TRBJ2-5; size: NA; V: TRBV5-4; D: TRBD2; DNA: TGTGCCAGCCGCGAGGGACTAGCGGGAGGTGAAGAGACCCAGTACTTC; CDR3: CASREGLAGGEETQYF
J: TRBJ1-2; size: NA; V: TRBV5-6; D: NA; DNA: TGTGCCAGCAGCTTTCAGTATGGCTACACCTTC; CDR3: CASSFQYGYTF
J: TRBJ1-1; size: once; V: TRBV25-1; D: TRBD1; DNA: TGTGCCAGCAGTGACCCAAGACAGGGGGCAAACACTGAAGCTTTCTTT; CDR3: CASSDPRQGANTEAFF
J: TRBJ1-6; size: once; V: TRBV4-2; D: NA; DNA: TGTGCCAGCAGCCGCCAGACAGAAACGATTAATTCACCCCTCCACTTT; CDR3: CASSRQTETINSPLHF
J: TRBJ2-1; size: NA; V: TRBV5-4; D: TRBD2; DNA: TGTGCCAGCAGCTTGGGACTAGCGGGGATCCTCTACAATGAGCAGTTCTTC; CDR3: CASSLGLAGILYNEQFF
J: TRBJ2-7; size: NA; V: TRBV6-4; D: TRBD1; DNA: TGTGCCAGCAGTGGGGAGAGGGACAGAGAAACCCAATGCTTCTACGAGCAGTACTTC; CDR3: CASSGERDRETQCFYEQYF
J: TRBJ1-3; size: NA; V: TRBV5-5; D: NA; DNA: TGTGCCAGCAGCTTGGGGAACAGCTATACGGGGGACACCATATATTTT; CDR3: CASSLGNSYTGDTIYF
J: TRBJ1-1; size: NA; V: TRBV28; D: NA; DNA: TGTGCCAGCAGATCATACGGGGGGGGCAGGAGAACTGAAGCTTTCTTT; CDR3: CASRSYGGGRRTEAFF
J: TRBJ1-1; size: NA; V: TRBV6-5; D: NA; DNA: TGTGCCAGCGGGAGGGTGGAAACTGAAGCTTTCTTT; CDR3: CASGRVETEAFF
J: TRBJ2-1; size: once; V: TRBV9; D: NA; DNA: TGTGCCAGCAGCGTAGAAGGTAGCGTATACAATGAGCAGTTCTTC; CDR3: CASSVEGSVYNEQFF
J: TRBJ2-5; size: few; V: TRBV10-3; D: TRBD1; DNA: TGTGCCATCCGGGCGGGGACAGGGGTTTACGAGACCCAGTACTTC; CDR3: CAIRAGTGVYETQYF
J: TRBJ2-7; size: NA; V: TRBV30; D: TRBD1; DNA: TGTGCCTGGAGTGGCTCCGGGACAGGGGCCTACGAGCAGTACTTC; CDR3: CAWSGSGTGAYEQYF
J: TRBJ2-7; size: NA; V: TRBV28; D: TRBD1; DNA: TGTGCCAGCAGTTTATTGGGACAGGGGGCTGGAGAGCAGTACTTC; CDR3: CASSLLGQGAGEQYF